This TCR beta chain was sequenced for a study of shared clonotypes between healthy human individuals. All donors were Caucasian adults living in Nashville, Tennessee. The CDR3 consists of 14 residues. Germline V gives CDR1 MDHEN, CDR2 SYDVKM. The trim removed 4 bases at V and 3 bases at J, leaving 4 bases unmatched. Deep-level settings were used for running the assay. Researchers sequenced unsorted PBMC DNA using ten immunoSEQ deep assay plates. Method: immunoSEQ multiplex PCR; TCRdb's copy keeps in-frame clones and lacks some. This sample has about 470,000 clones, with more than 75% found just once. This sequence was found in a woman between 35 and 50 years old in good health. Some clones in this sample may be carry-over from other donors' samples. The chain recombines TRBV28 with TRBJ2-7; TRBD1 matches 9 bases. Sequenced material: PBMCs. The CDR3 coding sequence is TGTGCCAGCAGTTCGCCGGGACAGGGCTACGAGCAGTACTTC. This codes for CASSSPGQGYEQYF.